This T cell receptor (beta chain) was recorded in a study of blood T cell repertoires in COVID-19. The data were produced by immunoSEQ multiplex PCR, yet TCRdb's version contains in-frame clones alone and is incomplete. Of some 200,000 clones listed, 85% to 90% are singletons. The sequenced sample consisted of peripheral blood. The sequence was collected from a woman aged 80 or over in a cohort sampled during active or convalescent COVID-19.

CDR3 protein: CASNHMGPGQGSTEKLFF. The CDR3 DNA reads TGTGCCAGTAACCATATGGGGCCGGGACAGGGGTCTACGGAAAAACTGTTTTTT. This chain connects TRBV19 to TRBJ1-4; 10 bases are a match to TRBD1. CDR3 length: 18 amino acids. The ends lost 7 bases at V and 8 bases at J; junction bases unmatched: 19. The germline CDR1 and CDR2 sequences are LNHDA and SQIVND (reference sequence).